This T cell receptor (beta chain) was sequenced during a study of PD-L1 blockade in urothelial cancer. Background on the study: Atezolizumab therapy began for patients in about 2014, dosed at 1,200 mg intravenously every 3 weeks. Analysis of the blood was performed 3 weeks (second dose) and 6 weeks after treatment start.

Whole-study results and caveats: In blood at 3 weeks, tumor-associated clones expanded more among patients with durable benefit.

What went into each PCR as a spike was synthetic TCR analog templates. The protocol was immunoSEQ multiplex PCR, while the TCRdb copy is restricted to in-frame clones and leaves out a portion. Here the sample spans 50,000 to 60,000 clones, over 75% being singletons. A remark on this clone: Its antigen remains unidentified.

Germline CDR1 SGDLS, CDR2 YYNGEE. V lost 4 bases, J lost 4 bases, and 7 bases stayed unmatched. This CDR3 is 15 amino acids long. The chain is built from TRBV9 and TRBJ1-5; 8 nucleotides match TRBD1. The origin of this receptor is a man between 40 and 49 years old with urothelial cancer. Sequenced material: PBMCs, taken around atezolizumab (anti-PD-L1) treatment. The CDR3 spells CASSSQGEVNQPQHF. For the CDR3, the DNA is TGTGCCAGCAGCTCACAGGGGGAGGTTAATCAGCCCCAGCATTTT.